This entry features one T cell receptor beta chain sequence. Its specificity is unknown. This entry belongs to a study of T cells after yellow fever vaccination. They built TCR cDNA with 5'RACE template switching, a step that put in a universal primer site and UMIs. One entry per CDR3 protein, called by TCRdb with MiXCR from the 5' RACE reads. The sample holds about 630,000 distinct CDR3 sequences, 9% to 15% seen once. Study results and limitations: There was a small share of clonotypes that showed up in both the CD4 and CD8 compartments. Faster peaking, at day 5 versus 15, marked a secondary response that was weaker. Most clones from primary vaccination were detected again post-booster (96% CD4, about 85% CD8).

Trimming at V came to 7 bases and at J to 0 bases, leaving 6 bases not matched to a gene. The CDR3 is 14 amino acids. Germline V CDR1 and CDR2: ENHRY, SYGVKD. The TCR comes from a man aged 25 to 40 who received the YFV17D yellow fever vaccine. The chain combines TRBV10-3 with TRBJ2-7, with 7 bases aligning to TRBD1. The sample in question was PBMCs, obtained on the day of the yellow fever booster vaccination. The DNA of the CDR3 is TGTGCCATCATGGATGACAGGGACTCCTACGAGCAGTACTTC. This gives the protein CAIMDDRDSYEQYF.